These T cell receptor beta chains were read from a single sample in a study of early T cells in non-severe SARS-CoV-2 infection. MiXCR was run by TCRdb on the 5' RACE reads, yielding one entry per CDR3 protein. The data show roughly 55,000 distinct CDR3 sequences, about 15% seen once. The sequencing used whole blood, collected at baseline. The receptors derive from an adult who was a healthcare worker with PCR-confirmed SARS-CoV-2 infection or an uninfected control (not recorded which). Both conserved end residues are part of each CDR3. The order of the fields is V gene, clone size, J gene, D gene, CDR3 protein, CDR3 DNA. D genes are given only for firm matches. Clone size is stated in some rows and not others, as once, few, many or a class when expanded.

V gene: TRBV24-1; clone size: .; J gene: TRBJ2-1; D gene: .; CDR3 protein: CATSDLMATTYNEQFF; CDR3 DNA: TGTGCCACCAGTGATTTGATGGCGACTACTTACAATGAGCAGTTCTTC
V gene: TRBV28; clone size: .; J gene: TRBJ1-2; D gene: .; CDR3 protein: CASSFGGVGYTF; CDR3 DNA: TGTGCCAGCAGTTTTGGAGGGGTTGGCTACACCTTC
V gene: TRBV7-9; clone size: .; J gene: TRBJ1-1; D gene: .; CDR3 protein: CASSLETNTEAFF; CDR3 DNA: TGTGCCAGCAGCTTAGAGACGAACACTGAAGCTTTCTTT
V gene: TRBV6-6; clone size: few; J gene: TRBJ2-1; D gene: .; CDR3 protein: CATQAESSYNEQFF; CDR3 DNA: TGTGCCACCCAAGCGGAAAGCTCCTACAATGAGCAGTTCTTC
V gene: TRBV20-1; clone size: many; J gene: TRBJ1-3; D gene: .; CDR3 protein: CSASSQGSGNTIYF; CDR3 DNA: TGCAGTGCTAGCAGCCAGGGGTCTGGAAACACCATATATTTT
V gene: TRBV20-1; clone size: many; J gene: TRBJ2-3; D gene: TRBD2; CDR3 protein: CSAPGLAGGATDTQYF; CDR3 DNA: TGCAGTGCTCCGGGACTAGCGGGGGGAGCCACAGATACGCAGTATTTT
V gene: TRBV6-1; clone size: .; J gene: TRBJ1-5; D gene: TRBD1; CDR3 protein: CASSGGTGGQPQHF; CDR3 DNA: TGTGCCAGCAGTGGAGGGACAGGGGGTCAGCCCCAGCATTTT
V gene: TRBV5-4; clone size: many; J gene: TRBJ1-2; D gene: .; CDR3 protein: CASSAVLQGSGGYTF; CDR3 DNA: TGTGCCAGCAGCGCCGTACTCCAGGGATCGGGGGGCTACACCTTC
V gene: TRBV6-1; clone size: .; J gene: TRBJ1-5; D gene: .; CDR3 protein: CASSEIVFGDQPQHF; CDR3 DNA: TGTGCCAGCAGTGAAATAGTATTTGGGGATCAGCCCCAGCATTTT
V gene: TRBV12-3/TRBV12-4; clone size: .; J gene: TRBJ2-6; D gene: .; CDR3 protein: CASTPMGIYSGANVLTF; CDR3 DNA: TGTGCCAGCACCCCCATGGGGATTTACTCTGGGGCCAACGTCCTGACTTTC
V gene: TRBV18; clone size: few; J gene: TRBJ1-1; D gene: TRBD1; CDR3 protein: CASSPPRGTGGVNTEAFF; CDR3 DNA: TGTGCCAGCTCACCACCGAGGGGGACAGGGGGTGTTAACACTGAAGCTTTCTTT
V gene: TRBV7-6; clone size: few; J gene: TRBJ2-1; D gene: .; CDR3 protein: CASSLDSRTARNEQFF; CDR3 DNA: TGTGCCAGCAGCTTAGATTCTAGGACAGCCAGAAATGAGCAGTTCTTC
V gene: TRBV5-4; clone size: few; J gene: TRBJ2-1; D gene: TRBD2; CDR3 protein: CASSLNAGGPDEQFF; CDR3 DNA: TGTGCCAGCAGCTTGAATGCGGGAGGGCCGGATGAGCAGTTCTTC
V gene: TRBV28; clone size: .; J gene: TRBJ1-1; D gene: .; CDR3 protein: CASSQGRYNTEAFF; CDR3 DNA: TGTGCCAGCAGTCAGGGGAGATATAACACTGAAGCTTTCTTT
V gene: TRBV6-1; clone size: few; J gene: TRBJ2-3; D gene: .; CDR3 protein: CASSDRVRYTDTQYF; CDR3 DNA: TGTGCCAGCAGTGACAGGGTCAGGTACACAGATACGCAGTATTTT
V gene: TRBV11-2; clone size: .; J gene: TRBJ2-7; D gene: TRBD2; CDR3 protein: CASSLAGREGQYF; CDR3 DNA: TGTGCCAGCAGCTTAGCAGGCAGGGAGGGGCAGTACTTC
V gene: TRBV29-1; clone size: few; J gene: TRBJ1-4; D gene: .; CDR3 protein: CSVELTSDEKLFF; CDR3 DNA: TGCAGCGTTGAATTGACGTCGGATGAAAAACTGTTTTTT